The entry below gives a single TCR beta chain sequence along with its context. Its antigen is not known. This entry is derived from a study of blood T cells in healthy people across ages. Trimming cost V 0 bases and J 3 bases; bases outside gene matches: 2. Germline-derived CDR1 and CDR2 are MDHEN and SYDVKM. The CDR3 has 14 residues. Study-wide points: Long-lived and aged donors differed, with more naive CD4+ cells and higher diversity in the long-lived. Age brought a roughly linear fall in TCR beta diversity measured per million T cells. Changes in expanded clonotypes were possibly confounded, as the CMV status of donors was unknown.

The authors ran a second PCR of 7 to 11 cycles using a sample-barcoded 5' primer and a J-beta primer mix. Researchers report that a template-switch adaptor with 12 random nucleotides tagged each cDNA molecule. TCRdb redid the calling of the 5' RACE reads with MiXCR, one entry per CDR3 protein. Of some 800,000 distinct CDR3 sequences in the sample, 40% to 50% were seen once. The receptor was isolated from a man aged 55 to 70 in good health. The sample comprised blood. V and J are TRBV28 and TRBJ2-7, with 7 bases lining up with TRBD1. CDR3 region: CASSLWGDSYEQYF. CDR3 in DNA: TGTGCCAGCAGTTTATGGGGGGACAGCTACGAGCAGTACTTC.